Reported below is one T cell receptor (beta chain). The PCR had 60 Vbeta and 13 Jbeta primers. Libraries were prepared by immunoSEQ multiplex PCR; TCRdb keeps only in-frame clonotypes and omits some of them. Of about 170,000 clones listed, about 62% are singletons. The sample is drawn from a study of cytomegalovirus exposure and HLA in healthy donors. V was trimmed by 1 base and J by 9 bases, leaving 14 bases between them. Germline CDR1 is SGHDN and CDR2 is FVKESK. The CDR3 has 14 residues. The sequence was obtained from a man aged 35-49 years in good health and CMV-seronegative. The gene calls are TRBV14 and TRBJ2-3, with TRBD1 as a possible D gene (6 bases). The sequenced sample was PBMCs. The CDR3 bases are TGTGCCAGCAGCCAAGTCCTTAATAGGGGGACGCAGTATTTT. Translating it yields CASSQVLNRGTQYF.